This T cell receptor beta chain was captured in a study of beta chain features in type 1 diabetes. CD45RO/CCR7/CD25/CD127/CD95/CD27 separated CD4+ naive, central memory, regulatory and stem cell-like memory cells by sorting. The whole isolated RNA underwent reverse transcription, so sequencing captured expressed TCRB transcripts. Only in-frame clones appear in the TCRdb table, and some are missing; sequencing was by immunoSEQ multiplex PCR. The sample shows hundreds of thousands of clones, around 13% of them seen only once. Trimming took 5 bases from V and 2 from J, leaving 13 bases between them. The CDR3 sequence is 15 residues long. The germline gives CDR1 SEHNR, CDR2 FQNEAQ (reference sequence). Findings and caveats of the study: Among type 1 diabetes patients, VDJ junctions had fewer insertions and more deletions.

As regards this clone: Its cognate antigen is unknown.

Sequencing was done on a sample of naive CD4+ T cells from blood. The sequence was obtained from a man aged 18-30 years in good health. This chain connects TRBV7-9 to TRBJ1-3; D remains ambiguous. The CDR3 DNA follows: TGTGCCAGCAGCCCCACCGGAGGGACTGGAAACACCATATATTTT. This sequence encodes CASSPTGGTGNTIYF.